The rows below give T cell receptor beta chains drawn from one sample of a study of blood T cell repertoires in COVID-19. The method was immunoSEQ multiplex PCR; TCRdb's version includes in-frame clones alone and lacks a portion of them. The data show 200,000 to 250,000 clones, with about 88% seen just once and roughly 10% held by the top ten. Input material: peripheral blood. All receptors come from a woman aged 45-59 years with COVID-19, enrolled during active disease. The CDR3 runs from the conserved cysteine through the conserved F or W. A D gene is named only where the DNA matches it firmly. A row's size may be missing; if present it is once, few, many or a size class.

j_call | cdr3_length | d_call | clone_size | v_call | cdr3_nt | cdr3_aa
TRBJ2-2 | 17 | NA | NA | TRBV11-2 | TGTGCCAGCAGCTTAGGGCTGGGGTCTACCAGGGCCGGGGAGCTGTTTTTT | CASSLGLGSTRAGELFF
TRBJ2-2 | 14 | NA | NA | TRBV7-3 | TGTGCCAGCAGTAAAGGAGGGTTCACCGGGGAGCTGTTTTTT | CASSKGGFTGELFF
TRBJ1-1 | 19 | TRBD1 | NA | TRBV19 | TGTGCCAGTAGTTTTCGGGGAGGGACAGGTGGCTTAATGAACACTGAAGCTTTCTTT | CASSFRGGTGGLMNTEAFF
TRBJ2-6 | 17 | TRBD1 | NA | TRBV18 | TGTGCCACCACCACCGGACAGGGAAGAACTGGGGCCAACGTCCTGACTTTC | CATTTGQGRTGANVLTF
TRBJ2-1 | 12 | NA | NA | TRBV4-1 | TGCGCCAGCAGCCCCGGACAGTTGGAGCAGTTCTTC | CASSPGQLEQFF
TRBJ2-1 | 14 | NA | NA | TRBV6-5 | TGTGCCAGCAGCCCCTTGTGGGGGGTGGGCGAGCAGTTCTTC | CASSPLWGVGEQFF
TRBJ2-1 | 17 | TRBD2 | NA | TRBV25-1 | TGTGCCAGCAGTGATTCTCACCGGGACTACCGGTACAATGAGCAGTTCTTC | CASSDSHRDYRYNEQFF
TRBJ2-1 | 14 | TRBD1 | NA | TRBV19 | TGTGCCAGTAAGGGGACAGGGTTCTACAATGAGCAGTTCTTC | CASKGTGFYNEQFF
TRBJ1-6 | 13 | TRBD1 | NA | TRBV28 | TGTGCCAGCAGATGGACAGGGAATTCACCCCTCCACTTT | CASRWTGNSPLHF
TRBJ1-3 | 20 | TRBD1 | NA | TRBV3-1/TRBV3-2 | TGTGCCAGCAGCCGGCGGCCGGGACAGGGAGTCCGGAGTTCCGGAAACACCATATATTTT | CASSRRPGQGVRSSGNTIYF
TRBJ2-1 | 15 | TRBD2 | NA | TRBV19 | TGTGCCAGTAGTATAGGTAGCGGGGGGCACAATGAGCAGTTCTTC | CASSIGSGGHNEQFF
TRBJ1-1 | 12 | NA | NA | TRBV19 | TGTGCCAGTAGTTTTCGACTCACTGAAGCTTTCTTT | CASSFRLTEAFF
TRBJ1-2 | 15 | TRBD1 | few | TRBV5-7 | TGTGCCAGCAGCTTGACAGGGGAGGCTAACTATGGCTACACCTTC | CASSLTGEANYGYTF
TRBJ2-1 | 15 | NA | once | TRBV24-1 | TGTGCCACTTGTAGACTAGTGAGGTCCTACAATGAGCAGTTCTTC | CATCRLVRSYNEQFF
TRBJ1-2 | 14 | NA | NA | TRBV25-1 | TGTGCCAGCAGTAGAGTGACGGGGGACTATGGCTACACCTTC | CASSRVTGDYGYTF
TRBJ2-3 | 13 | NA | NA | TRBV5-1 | TGCGCCAGCAGCTTCGGGGGCACAGATACGCAGTATTTT | CASSFGGTDTQYF
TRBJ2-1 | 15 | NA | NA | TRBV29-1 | TGCAGCGTTGAATTGACAGCCAGCTCCTACAATGAGCAGTTCTTC | CSVELTASSYNEQFF